This T cell receptor beta chain was recovered during a study of beta chain features in type 1 diabetes. As regards this clone: Its antigen is unknown.

Every bit of the isolated RNA underwent reverse transcription, so sequencing read expressed TCRB transcripts. Measured with immunoSEQ multiplex PCR; TCRdb has only the in-frame clones, and not every one. The sample has about 160,000 clones, 6.5% to 10% seen once. Overall study findings and caveats: All four CD4+ subsets of Type 1 diabetes patients contained TCRB CDR3s that were moderately but significantly shorter. Healthy donors had naive, central memory and Treg TCRB repertoires that appeared less similar than those seen among patients.

The CDR3 has 14 amino acids. V shed 4 bases and J shed 2 bases, with 11 bases lying between them. The germline CDR1 and CDR2 sequences are SGHTA and FQGNSA. The receptor's source is a young woman with type 1 diabetes. V and J are TRBV7-2 and TRBJ1-2; D is perhaps TRBD1 (5 bases). The sequencing input was central memory CD4+ T cells from blood. The CDR3 spells CASSSETGNYGYTF. The CDR3 DNA sequence: TGTGCCAGCAGCTCTGAAACAGGAAACTATGGCTACACCTTC.